Each of the 18 T cell receptor beta chains below was sequenced from the same sample in a study of blood T cells in healthy people across ages. A second PCR of about 7 to 12 cycles used a sample-barcoded 5' primer and a J-beta primer mix. TCRdb called the 5' RACE reads again in MiXCR, with one record for every CDR3 protein. The table shows 2 million or so distinct CDR3 sequences, with 49% occurring only once. Specimen: blood. The receptor source for this set is a woman in her thirties or forties in good health.

This clonotype was counted only a few times. The chain carries TRBV5-1 and TRBJ2-7; TRBD2 is a possible D gene (5 bases). Germline V CDR1 and CDR2: SGHRS, YFSETQ. The V and J ends lost 4 bases and 5 bases respectively, with 13 bases between them. The CDR3 is made up of 13 amino acids. The DNA for the CDR3 is TGCGCCAGCAGCCCCCTTGGAGGACACGAGCAGTACTTC. Its translation: CASSPLGGHEQYF.

The J gene is TRBJ2-1, the V gene TRBV4-1; 7 positions agree with TRBD2. The CDR3 is 19 residues long. V shed 1 base and J 0 bases; nucleotides not matched to a gene: 12. Germline lookup yields CDR1 MGHRA and CDR2 YSYEKL. In nucleotides, the CDR3 is TGCGCCAGCAGCCAAGTCTCGTCGGGGGGTGGGAGCTCCTACAATGAGCAGTTCTTC. Its translation is CASSQVSSGGGSSYNEQFF.

The chain joins TRBV12-3 or TRBV12-4 to TRBJ2-6, with a weak D call TRBD1 (5 bases). The V end was cut by 6 bases, the J end by 4 bases, with 16 bases between. The CDR3 spans 16 residues. The CDR3 spells CASRQALGEGANVLTF. The DNA for the CDR3 is TGTGCCAGCAGACAGGCCCTAGGGGAAGGGGCCAACGTCCTGACTTTC.

The gene calls are TRBV5-6 and TRBJ1-2; D unclear. CDR3 length: 12 residues. V was cut by 2 bases and J by 10 bases, with 12 bases left in between. The germline V gene encodes CDR1 SGHDT and CDR2 YYEEEE. DNA of the CDR3: TGTGCCAGCAGCTTAGGAGACAACCTCTACACCTTC. This gives the protein CASSLGDNLYTF. The full variable domain, with the rest looked up from reference TRBV5-6 and TRBJ1-2, is DAGVTQSPTHLIKTRGQQVTLRCSPKSGHDTVSWYQQALGQGPQFIFQYYEEEERQRGNFPDRFSGHQFPNYSSELNVNALLLGDSALYLCASSLGDNLYTFGSGTRLTVV.

The V and J genes are TRBV7-2 and TRBJ2-5; D gene uncertain. Trimming pared 5 bases from V and 0 bases from J, leaving 13 bases between. Germline CDR1 SGHTA, CDR2 FQGNSA. The CDR3 sequence is 15 residues long. CDR3 residues: CASSRGGGNQETQYF. In DNA form, the CDR3 reads TGTGCCAGCAGCCGAGGTGGTGGCAACCAAGAGACCCAGTACTTC.

This clonotype was seen only a few times. Sequence at one end of the junction differs from germline and may be a read error. The gene calls are TRBV4-3 and TRBJ2-1; possible D gene TRBD2, 6 bases. Germline-derived CDR1 and CDR2 are LGHNA and YSLEER. The length of the CDR3 is 16 residues. This CDR3 reads CASSQDFSGLYNEQFF. The CDR3 DNA reads as TGTGCCAGCAGCCAAGATTTTAGCGGCCTGTACAATGAGCAGTTCTTC.

The rearrangement uses TRBV10-2 and TRBJ1-5, with D maybe TRBD1 (6 bases). The V end was cut by 3 bases, the J end by 1 base, with 7 bases between. This CDR3 is built from 14 residues. The germline V gene encodes CDR1 WSHSY and CDR2 SAAADI. The CDR3, as DNA: TGCGCCAGCAGTGAACAGGGAAGCAATCAGCCCCAGCATTTT. Its translation is CASSEQGSNQPQHF.

This clonotype was seen only a few times. This chain joins TRBV28 and TRBJ2-1; D possibly corresponds to TRBD2 (5 bases). Germline V gives CDR1 MDHEN, CDR2 SYDVKM. The CDR3 totals 15 residues. Trimming left V 3 bases short and J 7 bases short, with 16 bases between. The CDR3 protein is CASSFPSWEGNEQFF. The CDR3 DNA is TGTGCCAGCAGTTTCCCTAGCTGGGAAGGGAATGAGCAGTTCTTC.

This sequence joins TRBV4-3 and TRBJ2-3, with D perhaps TRBD2 (6 bases). Germline loops: CDR1 LGHNA, CDR2 YSLEER. V was pared by 0 bases and J by 3 bases, with 10 bases between. This CDR3 spans 15 amino acids. The CDR3 region has the DNA TGCGCCAGCAGCCAAGAGGGCGGGGTGACAGATACGCAGTATTTT. It specifies CASSQEGGVTDTQYF.

J is TRBJ1-2 and V is TRBV20-1; the D gene is possibly TRBD1 (6 bases). There are 16 residues in the CDR3. Trimming pared 4 bases from V and 4 bases from J, leaving 22 bases between. The germline V gene has CDR1 DFQATT and CDR2 SNEGSKA (reference sequence). CDR3 nucleotides: TGCAGTGCTACTAAGGAACCGACAGGATACGGCTATGGCTACACCTTC. Its protein is CSATKEPTGYGYGYTF.

The V call is TRBV7-9, the J call TRBJ2-5, with 9 bases lining up with TRBD2. The V segment lost 2 bases and the J segment 2 bases; nucleotides outside the gene matches: 6. CDR3 size: 16 residues. Germline assignment: CDR1 SEHNR and CDR2 FQNEAQ (reference sequence). The CDR3 DNA sequence: TGTGCCAGCAGCTTAAGACTAGCGGAATTACAAGAGACCCAGTACTTC. Protein product: CASSLRLAELQETQYF. The full variable domain, in which reference TRBV7-9 and TRBJ2-5 provide the parts outside the CDR3, is DTGVSQNPRHKITKRGQNVTFRCDPISEHNRLYWYRQTLGQGPEFLTYFQNEAQLEKSRLLSDRFSAERPKGSFSTLEIQRTEQGDSAMYLCASSLRLAELQETQYFGPGTRLLVL.

CDR3 loop: CASSLTRHHWDFTLHF. The CDR3 DNA is TGTGCCAGCAGCTTGACACGACACCACTGGGATTTCACCCTCCACTTT. J is TRBJ1-6 and V is TRBV7-9; no firm D call. Between the trimmed V and J ends, which lost 3 bases and 14 bases, there was a span of 23 bases. Germline CDR1 and CDR2: SEHNR and FQNEAQ (reference sequence). The CDR3 consists of 16 residues.

The chain combines TRBV2 with TRBJ2-3; the match to TRBD1 covers 11 bases. The CDR3 consists of 15 residues. V dropped 6 bases and J dropped 4; count of bases not matched to a gene: 6. Germline V gene lookup returns CDR1 SNHLY and CDR2 FYNNEI. As DNA, the CDR3 is TGTGCCAGCAGAGATGGACAGGGGGCTTCAGATACGCAGTATTTT. Amino acid sequence: CASRDGQGASDTQYF.

This clonotype has more than one count but fewer than ten. The CDR3 DNA reads as TGTGCCACCCAGACTAGCGGGGGGACTTCCTACGAGCAGTACTTC. Protein sequence: CATQTSGGTSYEQYF. The V gene is TRBV19, the J gene TRBJ2-7; 13 nucleotides align to TRBD2. The CDR3 consists of 15 residues. Trimming took 10 bases from V and 1 from J; bases not matched to a gene: 7. The V gene's germline CDR1 is LNHDA and CDR2 SQIVND (reference sequence).

The chain joins TRBV18 to TRBJ1-6, with D unresolved. Trimming removed 1 base from V and 9 bases from J, with 16 bases in between. The CDR3 contains 16 residues. Germline CDR1 and CDR2: KGHSH and LQKENI. The CDR3 bases are TGTGCCAGCTCACCACTGGATCCGGGGAGTAGTTCACCCCTCCACTTT. Translated: CASSPLDPGSSSPLHF. The full variable domain, rest sourced from reference TRBV18 and TRBJ1-6, is NAGVMQNPRHLVRRRGQEARLRCSPMKGHSHVYWYRQLPEEGLKFMVYLQKENIIDESGMPKERFSAEFPKEGPSILRIQQVVRGDSAAYFCASSPLDPGSSSPLHFGNGTRLTVT.

This clonotype has just a few counts. V is TRBV7-2 and J is TRBJ1-5; perhaps TRBD1 as D (5 bases). CDR3 size: 14 residues. The germline V and J ends were trimmed by 1 base and 7 bases, with 11 bases remaining between them. The germline CDR1 and CDR2 sequences are SGHTA and FQGNSA. In nucleotides, the CDR3 is TGTGCCAGCAGCTTAGGACAGCCCACCCAGCCCCAGCATTTT. This translates into CASSLGQPTQPQHF.

The chain uses TRBV7-8 and TRBJ2-5, with 7 bases that match TRBD1. V gave up 6 bases and J gave up 11 bases; unmatched junction bases: 15. CDR3 length equals 14 residues. Germline CDR1 SGHVS, CDR2 FQNEAQ. As DNA, the CDR3 is TGTGCCAGCAGTATACAGGGGCGGTTCGGTGAGCAGTACTTC. The encoded protein is CASSIQGRFGEQYF.

The genes are TRBV29-1 and TRBJ2-5; D is possibly TRBD2 (6 bases). The germline gives CDR1 SQVTM, CDR2 ANQGSEA. This CDR3 has 12 amino acids. Trimming shortened V by 3 bases and J by 3 bases, and 8 bases separated the two germline ends. The CDR3 loop reads CSVEGGKETQYF. The DNA of the CDR3 is TGCAGCGTTGAGGGCGGGAAAGAGACCCAGTACTTC.